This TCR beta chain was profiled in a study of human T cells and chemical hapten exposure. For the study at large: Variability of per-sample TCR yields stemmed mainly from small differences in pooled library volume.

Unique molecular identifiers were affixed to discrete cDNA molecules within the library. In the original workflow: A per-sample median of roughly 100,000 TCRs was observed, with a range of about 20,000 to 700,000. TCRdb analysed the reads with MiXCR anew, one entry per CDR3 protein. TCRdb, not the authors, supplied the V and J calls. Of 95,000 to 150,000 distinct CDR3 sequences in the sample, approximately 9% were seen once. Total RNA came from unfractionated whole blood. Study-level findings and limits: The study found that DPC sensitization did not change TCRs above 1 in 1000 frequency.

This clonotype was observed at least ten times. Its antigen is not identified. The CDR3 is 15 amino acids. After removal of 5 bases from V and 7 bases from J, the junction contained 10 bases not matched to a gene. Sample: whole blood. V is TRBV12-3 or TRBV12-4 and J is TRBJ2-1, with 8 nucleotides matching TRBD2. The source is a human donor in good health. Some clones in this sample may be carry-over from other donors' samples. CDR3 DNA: TGTGCCAGCAGTCCCCCGGGAGGGATGGGTAATGAGCAGTTCTTC. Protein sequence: CASSPPGGMGNEQFF.